The sequence of this T cell receptor beta chain was determined in a study of OX40 agonist ivuxolimab in advanced cancers. Regarding the study in general: Ivuxolimab was a fully human IgG2 agonistic monoclonal antibody targeting the costimulatory receptor OX40 (CD134). Three dose-escalation patients achieved partial responses, one with hepatocellular carcinoma and two with cutaneous melanoma. Intravenous ivuxolimab was administered to patients every 2 weeks at six dose levels: 0.01, 0.1, 0.3, 1.5, 3 and 10 mg/kg. A male proportion of roughly 80% and a mean age of roughly 58 years, ranging from 23 to 79, were recorded for the dose-escalation cohort. The paper covers the monotherapy dose-escalation part of the phase I ivuxolimab trial, which included N of about 50 patients. The purpose of peripheral TCRbeta sequencing was to test whether ivuxolimab changed TCR sequence diversity and led to clonal T-cell expansion. Among the roughly 52 dose-escalation patients, around 20 had hepatocellular carcinoma, 15 or so melanoma, 9 renal cell carcinoma and 9 head and neck cancer. Patients were allowed to have had prior anti-PD-1, anti-PD-L1 or anti-CTLA-4 therapy, and around 41% of the dose-escalation patients had previously received checkpoint inhibitors. The research as a whole found: Clonal expansion of both CD4+ and CD8+ blood T cells was observed from baseline to week 6 at doses 0.1 to 3.0 mg/kg. The antigen specificity of the peripheral T cells that underwent clonal expansion was not determined. After ivuxolimab, more expanded clones were found on average in CD8+ T cells than in CD4+ T cells. In the 0.1-3.0 mg/kg groups, partial responders were among the patients with the lowest normalized peripheral clonal expansion, particularly in CD8+ T cells. Low levels of normalized T-cell clonal expansion were also seen in some patients who did not respond.

Patients with autoimmune disease history or receiving systemic immunosuppression were excluded from the trial. Peripheral blood for TCR sequencing was drawn from every dose cohort at baseline, at cycle 4 day 1 and at cycle 7 day 1. The samples were taken from a phase I, first-in-human, multicenter, open-label dose-escalation trial of ivuxolimab. The trial enrolled adults with locally advanced or metastatic head and neck squamous cell, hepatocellular, melanoma or renal cell carcinoma. Before TCR sequencing, CD4+ and CD8+ T cells were separately sorted from peripheral blood. For sequencing of the TCRbeta CDR3 region, genomic DNA was extracted from the sorted cells. The immunoSEQ Assay was used for sequencing of TCRbeta CDR3 regions. What TCRdb holds here is the immuneACCESS table cut down to in-frame rearrangements. Part of the clones is not present; checked against another copy, under half of the missing clones reflect an unresolved V gene, and the others are unexplained. The sample table holds some 68,000 clones, of which roughly 80% were seen once. The top ten hold 1.4% of the sample.

V sheds 7 bases and J sheds 8 bases, leaving 11 bases between their ends. Inclusive of the bounding cysteine and phenylalanine, the CDR3 is 11 residues long. Only the CDR3 portion is preserved as DNA: 33 bases, with reading frame beginning at the first base. CDR1 is given as MNHEY and CDR2 as SVGAGI, both from the germline V gene. This clone was counted a few times. The antigen it recognizes is unknown. Base qualities were left out, and no much larger clone turns up one base away. Sequences were derived from CD4+ or CD8+ T cells sorted from blood, sampled in a trial of the OX40 agonist ivuxolimab. The receptor was isolated from an adult with an advanced solid tumor such as melanoma, head and neck, liver or kidney cancer. The V and J segments used are TRBV6-5 and TRBJ1-2; the D gene is possibly TRBD1, with 5 bases matching. The nucleotides are TGTGCCAGCAAGGTGCGGGGCGGCTACACCTTC. Translated, it gives CASKVRGGYTF.